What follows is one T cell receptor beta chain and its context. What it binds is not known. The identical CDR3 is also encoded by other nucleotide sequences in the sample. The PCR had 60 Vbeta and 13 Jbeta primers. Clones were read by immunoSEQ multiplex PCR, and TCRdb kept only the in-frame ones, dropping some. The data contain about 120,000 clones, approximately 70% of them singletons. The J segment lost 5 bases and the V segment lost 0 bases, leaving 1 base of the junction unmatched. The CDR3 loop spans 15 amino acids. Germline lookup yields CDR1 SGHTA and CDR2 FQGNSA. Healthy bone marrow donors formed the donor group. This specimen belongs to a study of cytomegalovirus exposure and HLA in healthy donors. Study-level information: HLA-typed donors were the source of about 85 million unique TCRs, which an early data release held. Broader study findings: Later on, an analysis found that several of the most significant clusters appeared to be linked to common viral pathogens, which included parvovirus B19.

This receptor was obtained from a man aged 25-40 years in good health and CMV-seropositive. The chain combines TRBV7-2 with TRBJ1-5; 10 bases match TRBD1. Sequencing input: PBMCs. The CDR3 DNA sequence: TGTGCCAGCAGCTTAGCGACAGGGGGCGATCAGCCCCAGCATTTT. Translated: CASSLATGGDQPQHF.